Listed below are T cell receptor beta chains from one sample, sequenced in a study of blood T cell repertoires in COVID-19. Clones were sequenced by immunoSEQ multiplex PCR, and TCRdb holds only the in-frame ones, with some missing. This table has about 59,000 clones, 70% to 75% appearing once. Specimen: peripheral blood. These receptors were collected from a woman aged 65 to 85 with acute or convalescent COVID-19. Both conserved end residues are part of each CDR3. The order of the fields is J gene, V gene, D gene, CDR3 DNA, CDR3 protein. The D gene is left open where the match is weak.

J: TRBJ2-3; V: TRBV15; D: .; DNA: TGTGCCACCAGCGTCGGACAGCGCAGCACAGATACGCAGTATTTT; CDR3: CATSVGQRSTDTQYF
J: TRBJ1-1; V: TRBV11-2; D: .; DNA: TGTGCCAGCAGTCAGACTAAAATCACGAGGAACACTGAAGCTTTCTTT; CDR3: CASSQTKITRNTEAFF
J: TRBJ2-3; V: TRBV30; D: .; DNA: TGTGCCTGGAGCGCGGCGGCAAATACGCAGTATTTT; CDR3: CAWSAAANTQYF
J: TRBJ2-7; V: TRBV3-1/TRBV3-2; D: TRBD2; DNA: TGTGCCAGCAGCGACCCTAGCGGGGAGGGCTCCTACGAGCAGTACTTC; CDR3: CASSDPSGEGSYEQYF
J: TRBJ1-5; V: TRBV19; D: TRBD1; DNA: TGTGCCAGTATAAGAGGTGGGACAGGGCGAGATCAGCCCCAGCATTTT; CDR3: CASIRGGTGRDQPQHF
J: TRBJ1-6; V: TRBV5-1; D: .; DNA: TGCGCCAGCAGCTTGACCACAGGGAGGGATAATTCACCCCTCCACTTT; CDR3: CASSLTTGRDNSPLHF
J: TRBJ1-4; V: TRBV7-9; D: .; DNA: TGTGCCAGCAGCCGAGGGGGTATTAATGAAAAACTGTTTTTT; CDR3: CASSRGGINEKLFF
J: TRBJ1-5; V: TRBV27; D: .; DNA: TGTGCCAGCAGTTTACAGGGCAATCAGCCCCAGCATTTT; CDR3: CASSLQGNQPQHF
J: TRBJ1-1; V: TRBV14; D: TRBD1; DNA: TGTGCCAGCAGCCAAGTAGGGGGCTTTCGGTCATCAGGTATAGCTTTCTTT; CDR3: CASSQVGGFRSSGIAFF
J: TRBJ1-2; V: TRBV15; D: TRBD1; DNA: TGTGCCACCAGCAGGAAACAGGGGTTGCGGTATGGCTACACCTTC; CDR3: CATSRKQGLRYGYTF
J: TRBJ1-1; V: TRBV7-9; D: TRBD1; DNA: TGTGCCAGCAGCCTCAGGACAGGGAGGTTGAACACTGAAGCTTTCTTT; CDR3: CASSLRTGRLNTEAFF
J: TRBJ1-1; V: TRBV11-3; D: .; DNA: TGTGCCAGCAGCTCAAAAGGGGAGGCAGCTTTCTTT; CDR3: CASSSKGEAAFF